The T cell receptor (beta chain) described here comes from a study of blood T cell repertoires in COVID-19. About the study: Samples of COVID-19 (acute and convalescent) were obtained from the United States, Italy and Spain. Sample material is recorded as cDNA or gDNA derived from T cells, B-cell-depleted T cells, or PBMCs.

As handled by the study authors: Amplification of reference gene primers was used by the study to estimate nucleated cell counts. Clones were sequenced by immunoSEQ multiplex PCR, and TCRdb holds only the in-frame ones, with some missing. D and trimming were read from the DNA, whereas the V and J calls and clone size are those reported in that table. The data show over 85,000 clones, with roughly 91% seen just once and around 4.9% held by the top ten. The trim removed 6 bases at V and 9 bases at J, leaving 7 bases unmatched. There are 14 residues in the CDR3. The germline V gene has CDR1 SNHLY and CDR2 FYNNEI.

Input material: peripheral blood. The receptor comes from a woman older than 75 with active COVID-19. The V gene is TRBV2, the J gene TRBJ1-6; 8 bases are a match to TRBD1. CDR3 loop: CASSGQGGGSPLHF. The CDR3 DNA reads as TGTGCCAGCAGCGGACAGGGTGGGGGTTCACCCCTCCACTTT.